What follows describes a single T cell receptor (beta chain). The PCR ran on 60 Vbeta and 13 Jbeta primers. The assay was immunoSEQ multiplex PCR, and TCRdb's table has in-frame clones only and misses some. The table records fewer than 150,000 clones, roughly three quarters of them present only once. The germline gives CDR1 ENHRY, CDR2 SYGVKD. The CDR3 is 14 residues long. Trimming removed 0 bases at V and 5 bases at J, with 10 bases between. This entry comes from a study of cytomegalovirus exposure and HLA in healthy donors. The chain couples TRBV10-3 to TRBJ2-5; the D is unclear. Input material: PBMCs. This receptor was taken from a young man in good health and CMV-seronegative. The chain's CDR3 is CAISESNSEETQYF. In nucleotides, the CDR3 is TGTGCCATCAGTGAGTCGAACTCGGAGGAGACCCAGTACTTC.